One and the same sample provided the 9 T cell receptor beta chains below, sequenced in a study of T cells in tumors after PD-1 blockade. TCRdb's copy holds only in-frame clones and misses some; the assay was immunoSEQ multiplex PCR. The sample contains under 6,500 clones, around 80% of which appear only once. Here the sequenced sample was PBMCs, taken after anti-PD-1 therapy. These receptors were taken from a human donor with advanced basal cell or squamous cell carcinoma (not recorded which).

The chain couples TRBV7-9 to TRBJ1-6; 8 nucleotides align to TRBD1. The ends lost 5 bases at V and 5 bases at J; junction bases unmatched: 11. The germline gives CDR1 SEHNR, CDR2 FQNEAQ (reference sequence). This CDR3 has 17 amino acids. The CDR3 DNA follows: TGTGCCAGCAGCGGACCCGGGACAGGCAGTCATAATTCACCCCTCCACTTT. This translates into CASSGPGTGSHNSPLHF.

The chain uses TRBV3-1 (or the pseudogene TRBV3-2) and TRBJ2-7, with 7 bases fitting TRBD1. Trimming removed 6 bases from V and 5 bases from J; junction bases left unmatched: 7. The CDR3 has 13 residues. The germline V gene encodes CDR1 LGHDT and CDR2 YNNKEL (reference sequence). CDR3 sequence (DNA): TGTGCCAGCAGGGCGACAGGGAACCACGAGCAGTACTTC. It codes for CASRATGNHEQYF.

The chain links TRBV14 to TRBJ2-3; unclear D gene. Between the trimmed V and J ends, which lost 1 base and 0 bases, there was a span of 14 bases. Germline loops: CDR1 SGHDN, CDR2 FVKESK. The CDR3 runs to 17 residues. The CDR3 bases are TGTGCCAGCAGCCAAGGGTGGGCGTACGCTAGCACAGATACGCAGTATTTT. It encodes CASSQGWAYASTDTQYF.

The CDR3 DNA sequence: TGTGCCAGCATATCAGCCACCTCTAACTATGGCTACACCTTC. Protein sequence: CASISATSNYGYTF. The genes are TRBV7-2 and TRBJ1-2; the D is unclear. Per germline, CDR1 SGHTA and CDR2 FQGNSA. The CDR3 consists of 14 residues. The V end lost 7 bases, the J end lost 0 bases, and 12 bases lay between the germline ends.

This chain connects TRBV15 to TRBJ2-3; no clear D gene. Germline CDR1 is LNHNV and CDR2 is YYDKDF (reference sequence). This CDR3 is built from 11 residues. Trimming shortened V by 9 bases and J by 4 bases, and 8 bases separated the two germline ends. CDR3 amino acids: CATSYSDTQYF. In DNA form, the CDR3 reads TGTGCCACGAGCTACTCAGATACGCAGTATTTT.

This clone showed up just once. The V gene is TRBV27, the J gene TRBJ1-2; 8 bases agree with TRBD1. CDR3 length: 16 amino acids. The ends lost 5 bases at V and 0 bases at J; junction bases unmatched: 8. Germline V gene lookup returns CDR1 MNHEY and CDR2 SMNVEV (reference sequence). The CDR3 region is CASSPLGQGTNYGYTF. As DNA, the CDR3 is TGTGCCAGCAGTCCCCTAGGACAGGGCACTAACTATGGCTACACCTTC.

V is TRBV21-1 and J is TRBJ1-3. TRBV21-1 is given as a pseudogene. The CDR3 extends over 15 amino acids. As DNA, the CDR3 is TGTGCCAGCAGCCCCGCCGCCGAACCTGGAAACACCATATATTTT. Amino acid sequence: CASSPAAEPGNTIYF.

The CDR3: CASAGSGRYTDTQYF. The CDR3 region has the DNA TGTGCCAGTGCCGGGTCCGGACGTTACACAGATACGCAGTATTTT. The V and J genes are TRBV19 and TRBJ2-3; no firm D call. V lost 8 bases, J lost 2 bases, and 17 bases lay in between. Germline CDR1 is LNHDA and CDR2 is SQIVND (reference sequence). The CDR3 has 15 residues.

The V gene is TRBV30, the J gene TRBJ2-7; D may be TRBD2 (5 bases). CDR3 length: 13 amino acids. The V and J ends lost 5 bases and 0 bases respectively, with 11 bases between them. CDR1 GTSNPN and CDR2 SVGIG come from the germline V gene (reference sequence). The CDR3 loop is CAWGLGNSYEQYF. CDR3 in DNA: TGTGCCTGGGGACTGGGGAACTCCTACGAGCAGTACTTC.